These 19 T cell receptor beta chains originate from one sample sequenced in a study of CD4 T cells in relation to SARS-CoV-2 and coronaviruses. Measured with immunoSEQ multiplex PCR; TCRdb has only the in-frame clones, and not every one. The table shows about 36,000 clones, with around four fifths occurring only once. Their antigen targets remain unknown. Sequenced: memory CD4+ T cells from PBMCs, cultured in vitro. These receptors all stem from an adult with COVID-19.

This sequence joins TRBV7-3 and TRBJ1-3; D call uncertain. Trimming cost V 2 bases and J 0 bases, with 11 bases left between them. Germline V gene lookup returns CDR1 SGHTA and CDR2 FQGTGA. The CDR3 extends over 16 amino acids. The CDR3 nucleotides read TGTGCCAGCAGCTTAGGCCAGCAAAGCTCTGGAAACACCATATATTTT. It encodes CASSLGQQSSGNTIYF.

This clone rates as large. CDR3 nucleotides: TGTGCAAGTCGCGTTCGTGGGCCGCGTTACAATGAGCAGTTCTTC. This gives the protein CASRVRGPRYNEQFF. The chain joins TRBV12-2 to TRBJ2-1; whether TRBD1, the table's D call, matches the DNA was not checked. TRBV12-2 is designated a pseudogene. This CDR3 spans 15 amino acids.

The chain couples TRBV2 to TRBJ1-3; the D is unclear. The germline CDR1 and CDR2 sequences are SNHLY and FYNNEI. The germline V and J ends were trimmed by 3 bases and 0 bases, with 9 bases remaining between them. The CDR3 runs to 15 residues. The CDR3 nucleotides read TGTGCCAGCAGTGATCTTACAGACTCTGGAAACACCATATATTTT. As protein: CASSDLTDSGNTIYF. Looking up the rest from reference TRBV2 and TRBJ1-3 gives the full variable domain: EPEVTQTPSHQVTQMGQEVILRCVPISNHLYFYWYRQILGQKVEFLVSFYNNEISEKSEIFDDQFSVERPDGSNFTLKIRSTKLEDSAMYFCASSDLTDSGNTIYFGEGSWLTVV.

The V and J genes are TRBV6-5 and TRBJ1-1; 9 nucleotides agree with TRBD1. This CDR3 contains 14 residues. Germline V gene data show CDR1 as MNHEY and CDR2 as SVGAGI. V shed 5 bases and J 2 bases; nucleotides not matched to a gene: 3. CDR3 sequence (DNA): TGTGCCAGCAGTACTACAGGGGGCAACACTGAAGCTTTCTTT. It encodes CASSTTGGNTEAFF.

The V and J genes are TRBV7-2 and TRBJ2-7; tentative D call: TRBD1 (6 bases). V dropped 2 bases and J dropped 5 bases, with 19 bases sitting between them. CDR1 SGHTA and CDR2 FQGNSA come from the germline V gene. The CDR3 loop spans 16 amino acids. The CDR3 DNA reads TGTGCCAGCAGCTTACCCGCCTGGGGGCAAAGGGACGAGCAGTACTTC. This codes for CASSLPAWGQRDEQYF.

The chain joins TRBV7-9 to TRBJ2-7, with D unresolved. In germline, CDR1 is SEHNR, CDR2 FQNEAQ (reference sequence). V lost 1 base, J lost 6 bases, and 13 bases lay in between. This CDR3 has 14 amino acids. The CDR3 region is CASSLGRSSAEQYF. The CDR3 bases are TGTGCCAGCAGCTTAGGGCGCTCGTCGGCCGAGCAGTACTTC.

This clone was observed once. The chain joins TRBV5-1 to TRBJ2-7; TRBD1 matches at 8 bases. The length of the CDR3 is 13 residues. With 4 bases clipped from V and 3 bases from J, the junction kept 3 bases outside the gene matches. The germline V gene has CDR1 SGHRS and CDR2 YFSETQ. This CDR3 is CASSPGQDYEQYF. The DNA for the CDR3 is TGCGCCAGCAGCCCGGGACAGGACTACGAGCAGTACTTC.

This clone was picked up one time. The genes are TRBV7-3 and TRBJ1-1, with 8 bases identical to TRBD1. V lost 4 bases to trimming and J lost 5 bases; unmatched junction nucleotides: 3. There are 13 residues in the CDR3. Germline V gene data show CDR1 as SGHTA and CDR2 as FQGTGA. The CDR3 loop reads CASSSDRETEAFF. The CDR3 coding sequence is TGTGCCAGCAGCTCGGACAGGGAGACTGAAGCTTTCTTT. The full variable domain, its missing parts supplied by reference TRBV7-3 and TRBJ1-1, is GAGVSQTPSNKVTEKGKYVELRCDPISGHTALYWYRQSLGQGPEFLIYFQGTGAADDSGLPNDRFFAVRPEGSVSTLKIQRTERGDSAVYLCASSSDRETEAFFGQGTRLTVV.

This clone was counted a single time. This chain uses TRBV24-1 with TRBJ2-3, with 8 bases lining up with TRBD2. Looked up from germline, CDR1 is KGHDR and CDR2 is SFDVKD. There are 19 residues in the CDR3. J gave up 0 bases and V 3 bases, and 13 bases lay outside the gene matches. Written as DNA, the CDR3 is TGTGCCACCAGTGATCCAGTCGCAGCGGGAGCCACTAGCACAGATACGCAGTATTTT. Amino acids: CATSDPVAAGATSTDTQYF.

This clone has only one observation. The chain combines TRBV2 with TRBJ1-1; perhaps TRBD1 as D (5 bases). The V and J ends lost 6 bases and 6 bases respectively, with 11 bases between them. CDR3 length: 12 amino acids. Germline V gene data show CDR1 as SNHLY and CDR2 as FYNNEI. The CDR3 protein is CASRPRVPEAFF. CDR3 sequence (DNA): TGTGCCAGCAGGCCCAGGGTACCTGAAGCTTTCTTT.

The V gene is TRBV6-6, the J gene TRBJ1-5; TRBD1 is a possible D gene (5 bases). Germline CDR1 and CDR2: MNHNY and SVGAGI (reference sequence). There are 16 residues in the CDR3. V was shortened by 2 bases and J by 0 bases, with 11 bases between the two germline ends. Here the CDR3 DNA reads TGTGCCAGCAGTTACCCCCCACAGGTTAGCAATCAGCCCCAGCATTTT. Encoded protein: CASSYPPQVSNQPQHF.

V usage is TRBV6-2 or TRBV6-3 and J usage is TRBJ2-1; 14 bases are shared with TRBD2. The germline gives CDR1 MNHEY, CDR2 SVGEGT. V was clipped by 2 bases and J by 16 bases; unmatched bases: 7. The CDR3 is made up of 14 amino acids. The CDR3 loop is CASSYGTSGSRRFF. Written as DNA, the CDR3 is TGTGCCAGCAGTTACGGGACTAGCGGGAGTCGACGATTCTTC.

The rearrangement uses TRBV5-1 and TRBJ2-5, with 9 positions matching TRBD1. CDR1 is SGHRS, CDR2 YFSETQ, per germline. V lost 4 bases and J lost 2; bases outside the gene matches: 6. This CDR3 is built from 15 residues. CDR3 amino acids: CASSGGQGGQETQYF. CDR3 coding DNA: TGCGCCAGCAGCGGGGGACAGGGCGGGCAAGAGACCCAGTACTTC.

The table lists this clone with a few counts. The V gene is TRBV4-1, the J gene TRBJ2-3; D call uncertain. The ends were cut back, 6 bases at V and 5 bases at J, with 18 bases in the middle. The CDR3 is 15 amino acids. In germline, CDR1 is MGHRA, CDR2 YSYEKL. The CDR3 reads CASSRRTGPGDTQYF. CDR3 coding DNA: TGCGCCAGCAGTAGGCGGACCGGACCCGGAGATACGCAGTATTTT.

The chain employs TRBV7-2 and TRBJ1-2; no clear D. Trimming took 5 bases from V and 0 from J, leaving 13 bases between them. The CDR3 totals 15 residues. CDR1 is SGHTA, CDR2 FQGNSA, per germline. The CDR3 bases are TGTGCCAGCAGCCCCTCGGAACAAACTAACTATGGCTACACCTTC. Translation gives CASSPSEQTNYGYTF. Based on the CDR3 plus reference TRBV7-2 and TRBJ1-2, the full variable domain is GAGVSQSPSNKVTEKGKDVELRCDPISGHTALYWYRQSLGQGLEFLIYFQGNSAPDKSGLPSDRFSAERTGGSVSTLTIQRTQQEDSAVYLCASSPSEQTNYGYTFGSGTRLTVV.

This chain links TRBV9 with TRBJ2-5; TRBD2 matches at 8 bases. V lost 0 bases, J lost 5 bases, and 9 bases stayed unmatched. CDR1 is SGDLS, CDR2 YYNGEE, per germline. This CDR3 spans 16 amino acids. The CDR3 DNA follows: TGTGCCAGCAGCGTAGCTCCCGCGGGACTAGGGGAGACCCAGTACTTC. Amino acid sequence: CASSVAPAGLGETQYF.

The V and J genes are TRBV11-1 and TRBJ2-1; 7 bases match TRBD1. Losses at the gene ends were 5 bases for V and 0 bases for J; bases not matched to a gene: 4. Looked up from germline, CDR1 is SGHAT and CDR2 is FQDESV (reference sequence). The length of the CDR3 is 15 residues. The chain's CDR3 is CASSRRQGSYNEQFF. The CDR3 DNA follows: TGTGCCAGCAGCCGCCGACAGGGCTCCTACAATGAGCAGTTCTTC.

The chain recombines TRBV7-9 with TRBJ2-2; 9 bases line up with TRBD1. The CDR3 length is 15 residues. Germline lookup yields CDR1 SEHNR and CDR2 FQNEAQ (reference sequence). J was trimmed by 2 bases and V by 5 bases; bases with no gene match: 3. The CDR3 bases are TGTGCCAGCAGCGGGACAGGGTTCAACACCGGGGAGCTGTTTTTT. Translating gives CASSGTGFNTGELFF. Looking up the rest from reference TRBV7-9 and TRBJ2-2 gives the full variable domain: DTGVSQNPRHKITKRGQNVTFRCDPISEHNRLYWYRQTLGQGPEFLTYFQNEAQLEKSRLLSDRFSAERPKGSFSTLEIQRTEQGDSAMYLCASSGTGFNTGELFFGEGSRLTVL.

This clone was detected a few times. The CDR3 DNA follows: TGTGCCAGCAGCTTTCCTAGCGGGAGGGGCACCGGGGAGCTGTTTTTT. Translating it yields CASSFPSGRGTGELFF. The rearrangement uses TRBV12-1 and TRBJ2-2; TRBD2, the table's D call, lacks a check against the DNA. TRBV12-1 corresponds to a pseudogene. The CDR3 sequence is 16 residues long.